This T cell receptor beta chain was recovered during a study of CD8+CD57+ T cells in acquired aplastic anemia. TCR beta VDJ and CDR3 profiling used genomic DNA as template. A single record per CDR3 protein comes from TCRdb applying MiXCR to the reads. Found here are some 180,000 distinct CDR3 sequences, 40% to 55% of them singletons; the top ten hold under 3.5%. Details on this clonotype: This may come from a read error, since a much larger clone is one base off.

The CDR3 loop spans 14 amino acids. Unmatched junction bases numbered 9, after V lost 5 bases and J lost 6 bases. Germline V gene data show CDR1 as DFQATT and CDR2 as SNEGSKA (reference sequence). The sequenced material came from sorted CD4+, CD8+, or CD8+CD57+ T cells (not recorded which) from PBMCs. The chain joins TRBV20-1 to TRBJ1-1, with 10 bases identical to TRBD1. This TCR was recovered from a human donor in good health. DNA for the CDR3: TGCAGTGCTTTGACAGGGGGCGCCAGGGCTGAAGCTTTCTTT. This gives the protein CSALTGGARAEAFF.